This T cell receptor (beta chain) was observed in a study of CD8 T cells in Susac syndrome. TCR beta was sequenced from blood CD8+ and CD4+ T cells. The multiple sclerosis control group comprised treatment-naive patients with stable or active relapsing-remitting disease. When the RNA was reverse transcribed, random hexamers were used with an input of 0.5 to 1 ug. TCR beta CDR3 was amplified by immunoSEQ multiplex PCR. This amplification extended across 54 Vbeta and 13 Jbeta segments. From the immunoSEQ multiplex PCR reads, TCRdb called clonotypes with MiXCR, one entry per CDR3 protein. The sample includes 150,000 to 200,000 distinct CDR3 sequences, 90% to 97% seen only once; the top ten take approximately 0.09%. Regarding the study as a whole: The authors acknowledged that the study's TCR sequencing and HLA analysis involved relatively few individuals.

Germline lookup yields CDR1 LNHNV and CDR2 YYDKDF (reference sequence). The CDR3 consists of 15 residues. Trimming took 3 bases from V and 5 from J, leaving 16 bases between them. Details on this clonotype: Its antigen is as yet unknown.

Sequenced material: CD4+ T cells from PBMCs. This clonotype was obtained from a human donor with multiple sclerosis. The chain is built from TRBV15 and TRBJ1-2; D unclear. This CDR3 is CATSRELDGLYGYTF. CDR3 in DNA: TGTGCCACCAGCAGGGAACTGGACGGCTTATATGGCTACACCTTC.